This T cell receptor beta chain originates from a study of PD-L1 blockade in urothelial cancer. Sequencing used immunoSEQ multiplex PCR; TCRdb keeps in-frame clones, though not all of them. The sample shows about 80,000 clones, about nine tenths of them seen only once. The CDR3 has 15 amino acids. The germline V gene has CDR1 MGHRA and CDR2 YSYEKL. V gave up 6 bases and J gave up 1 base, with 12 bases separating them. Sample: PBMCs, taken around atezolizumab (anti-PD-L1) treatment. The V call is TRBV4-1, the J call TRBJ2-2; D remains ambiguous. The TCR comes from a woman in her 70s with urothelial cancer. The DNA of the CDR3 is TGCGCCAGCAGTCGTGACGGAGTGAACACCGGGGAGCTGTTTTTT. Its translation is CASSRDGVNTGELFF.